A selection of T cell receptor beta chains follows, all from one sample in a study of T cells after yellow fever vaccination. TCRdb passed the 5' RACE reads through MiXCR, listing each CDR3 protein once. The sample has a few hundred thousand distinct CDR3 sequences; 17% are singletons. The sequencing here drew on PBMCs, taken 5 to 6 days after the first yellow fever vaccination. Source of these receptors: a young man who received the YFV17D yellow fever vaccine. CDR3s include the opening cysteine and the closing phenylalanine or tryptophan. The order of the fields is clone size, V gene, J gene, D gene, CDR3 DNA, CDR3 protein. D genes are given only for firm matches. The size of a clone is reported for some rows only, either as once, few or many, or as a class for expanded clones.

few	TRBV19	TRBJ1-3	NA	TGTGCCAGTAGTATTGCCGGGCCTGCTGGAAACACCATATATTTT	CASSIAGPAGNTIYF
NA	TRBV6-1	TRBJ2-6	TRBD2	TGTGCCAGCAGCCCCGGGGTAGCGGGGGACCGTGGGGCCAACGTCCTGACTTTC	CASSPGVAGDRGANVLTF
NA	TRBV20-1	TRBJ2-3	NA	TGCAGTGCTATACGGCCGGGGGACCTCACAGATACGCAGTATTTT	CSAIRPGDLTDTQYF
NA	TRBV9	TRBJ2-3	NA	TGTGCCAGCAGCGTAGGAGAAGGGGTAGCTACGCAGTATTTT	CASSVGEGVATQYF
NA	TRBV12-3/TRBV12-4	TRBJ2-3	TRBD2	TGTGCCAGCAGTCTCCCCTCTGGCGGGGGGGTGGATACGCAGTATTTT	CASSLPSGGGVDTQYF
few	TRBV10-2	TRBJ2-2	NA	TGCGCCAGCAGTGAAGTGGAGGGGGCCGGGGAGCTGTTTTTT	CASSEVEGAGELFF
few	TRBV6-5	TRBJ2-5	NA	TGTGCCAGCAGTTACTCGAGTTACGATAGAGAGACCCAGTACTTC	CASSYSSYDRETQYF
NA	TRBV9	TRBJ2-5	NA	TGTGCCAGCAGCCCCCACCCGGAGCAAGAGACCCAGTACTTC	CASSPHPEQETQYF
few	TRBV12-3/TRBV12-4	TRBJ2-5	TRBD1	TGTGCCAGCACTCCCAGAGGGGGCCTCTCTGTGGAGACCCAGTACTTC	CASTPRGGLSVETQYF
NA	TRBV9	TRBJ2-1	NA	TGTGCCAGCAGCGTCCTCCCTACCCCCAATGAGCAGTTCTTC	CASSVLPTPNEQFF
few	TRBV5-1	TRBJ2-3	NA	TGCGCCAGCAGGATTTTAGGCGGGCGAGATACGCAGTATTTT	CASRILGGRDTQYF
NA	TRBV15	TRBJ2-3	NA	TGTGCCACCAGTGCAGGGAACACAGATACGCAGTATTTT	CATSAGNTDTQYF
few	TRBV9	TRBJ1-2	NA	TGTGCCAGCAGCGCTGGGACATACTATGGCTACACCTTC	CASSAGTYYGYTF
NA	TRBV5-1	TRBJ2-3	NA	TGCGCCAGCTTCGATCGGGGGTCTAGAAGCACAGATACGCAGTATTTT	CASFDRGSRSTDTQYF
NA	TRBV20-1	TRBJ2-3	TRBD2	TGCAGTGCTCCACGCCTTACTAGCGGGGGACTGTTAGGCACAGATACGCAGTATTTT	CSAPRLTSGGLLGTDTQYF
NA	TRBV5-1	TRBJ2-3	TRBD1	TGCGCCAGTAATCCGGGACAGAAGACAGATACGCAGTATTTT	CASNPGQKTDTQYF
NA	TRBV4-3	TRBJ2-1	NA	TGCGCCAGCAGCCAAGAATCACGGGGGGCTTTCTACAATGAGCAGTTCTTC	CASSQESRGAFYNEQFF
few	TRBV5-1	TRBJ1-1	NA	TGCGCCAGCAGCTGGACCGGGGGGAGGAACACTGAAGCTTTCTTT	CASSWTGGRNTEAFF
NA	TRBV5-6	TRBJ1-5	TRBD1	TGTGCCAGCAGCCCGCGACAGGGGAGGAGCAATCAGCCCCAGCATTTT	CASSPRQGRSNQPQHF
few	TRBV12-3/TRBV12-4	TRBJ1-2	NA	TGTGCCAGCAGGGGGGGGCAGAGGGGCTACACCTTC	CASRGGQRGYTF
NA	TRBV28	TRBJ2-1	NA	TGTGCCAGCAGTTTTAGTTGGGGGCTCAATGAGCAGTTCTTC	CASSFSWGLNEQFF
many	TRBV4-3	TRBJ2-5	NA	TGCGCCAGCAGCCAAGCCGGTTGGGGGGAGACCCAGTACTTC	CASSQAGWGETQYF
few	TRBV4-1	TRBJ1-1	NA	TGCGCCAGCAGCCATTCCGCAGGGTTCTGGACTGAAGCTTTCTTT	CASSHSAGFWTEAFF
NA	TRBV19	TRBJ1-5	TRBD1	TGTGCCAGTTGGGGTCCGGGACAGAGCAATCAGCCCCAGCATTTT	CASWGPGQSNQPQHF
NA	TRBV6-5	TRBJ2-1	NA	TGTGCCAGCAGTTACGGGCAGTGGCATGAGCAGTTCTTC	CASSYGQWHEQFF
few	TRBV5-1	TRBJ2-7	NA	TGCGCCAGCAGCGTAGGGACAATGTCTTTCTTCGAGCAGTACTTC	CASSVGTMSFFEQYF
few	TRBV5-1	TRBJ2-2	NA	TGCGCCAGCAGCTTCTCTAATCTGGCGGCCACCGGGGAGCTGTTTTTT	CASSFSNLAATGELFF
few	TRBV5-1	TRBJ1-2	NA	TGCGCCAGCAGAGGAAGCCCAGCAGGAAACTATGGCTACACCTTC	CASRGSPAGNYGYTF
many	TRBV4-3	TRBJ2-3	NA	TGTGCCAGCAGCCAAGGTCCTAGCACAGATACGCAGTATTTT	CASSQGPSTDTQYF
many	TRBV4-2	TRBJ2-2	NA	TGTGCCAGCAGCCAAGCTGAGGGCCGGCCCCCCAACACCGGGGAGCTGTTTTTT	CASSQAEGRPPNTGELFF
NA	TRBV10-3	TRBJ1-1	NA	TGTGCCACCCTGCGTGTCAGGGAGCGCACTGAAGCTTTCTTT	CATLRVRERTEAFF
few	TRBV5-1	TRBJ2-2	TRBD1	TGCGCCAGCAGGGCCGGGGACAGGGACACCGGGGAGCTGTTTTTT	CASRAGDRDTGELFF
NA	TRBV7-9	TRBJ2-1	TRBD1	TGTGCCAGCAGCTTACACAGGGGGAAATCCTACAATGAGCAGTTCTTC	CASSLHRGKSYNEQFF
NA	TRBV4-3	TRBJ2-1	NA	TGCGCCAGCAGCCTTCGTCGGGGTGGGGCCCAAAGGGATGAGCAGTTCTTC	CASSLRRGGAQRDEQFF
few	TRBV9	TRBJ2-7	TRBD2	TGTGCCAGCAGCGTAGACGGGGGGAAGACCTACGAGCAGTACTTC	CASSVDGGKTYEQYF
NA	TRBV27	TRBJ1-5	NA	TGTGCCAGCAGCCTCCTCGGACTTTCCCAGCCCCAGCATTTT	CASSLLGLSQPQHF
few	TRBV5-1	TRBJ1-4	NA	TGCGCCAGCAGCACGCAGGGTGCAACTAATGAAAAACTGTTTTTT	CASSTQGATNEKLFF
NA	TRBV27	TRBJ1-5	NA	TGTGCCAGCCGTAAGGGCAATCAGCCCCAGCATTTT	CASRKGNQPQHF
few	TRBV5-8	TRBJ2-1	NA	TGTGCCAGCAGCTTGGGACAGTCCCCAAATGAGCAGTTCTTC	CASSLGQSPNEQFF
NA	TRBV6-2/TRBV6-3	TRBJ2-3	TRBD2	TGTGCCAGCAGTACTGGGACTAGCGGACCCACAGATACGCAGTATTTT	CASSTGTSGPTDTQYF
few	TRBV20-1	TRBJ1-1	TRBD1	TGCAGTGCTAAAAGACAGGGGCCGACTGAAGCTTTCTTT	CSAKRQGPTEAFF
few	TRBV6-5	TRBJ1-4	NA	TGTGCCAGCAGTTACGACAGGGAAAAACTGTTTTTT	CASSYDREKLFF
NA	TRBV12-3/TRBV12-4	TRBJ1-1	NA	TGTGCCAGCAGTTTTTCGGGGCCTGAAGCTTTCTTT	CASSFSGPEAFF